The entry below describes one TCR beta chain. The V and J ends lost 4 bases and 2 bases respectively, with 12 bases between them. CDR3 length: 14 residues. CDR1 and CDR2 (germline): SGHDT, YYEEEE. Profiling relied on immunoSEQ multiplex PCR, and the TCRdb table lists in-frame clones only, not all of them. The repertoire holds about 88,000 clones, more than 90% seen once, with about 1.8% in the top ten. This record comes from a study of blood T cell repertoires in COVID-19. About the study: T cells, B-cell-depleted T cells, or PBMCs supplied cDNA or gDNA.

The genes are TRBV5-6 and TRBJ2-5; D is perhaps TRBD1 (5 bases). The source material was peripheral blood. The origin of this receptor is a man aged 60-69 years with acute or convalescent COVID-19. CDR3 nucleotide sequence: TGTGCCAGCAGCCGCCGACAGATTCAAGAGACCCAGTACTTC. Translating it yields CASSRRQIQETQYF.